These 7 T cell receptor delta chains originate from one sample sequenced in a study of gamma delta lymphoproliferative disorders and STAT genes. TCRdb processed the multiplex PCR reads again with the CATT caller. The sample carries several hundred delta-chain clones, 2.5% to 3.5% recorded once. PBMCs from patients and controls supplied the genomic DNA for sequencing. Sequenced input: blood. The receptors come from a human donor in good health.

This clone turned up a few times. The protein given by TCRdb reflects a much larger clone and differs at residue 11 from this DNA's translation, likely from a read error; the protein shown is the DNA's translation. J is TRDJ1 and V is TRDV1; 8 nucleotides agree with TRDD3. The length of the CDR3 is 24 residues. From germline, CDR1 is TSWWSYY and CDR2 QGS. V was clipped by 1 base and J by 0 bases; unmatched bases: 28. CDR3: CALGEPKRFLAHLGDQAYTDKLIF. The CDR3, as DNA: TGTGCTCTTGGGGAACCGAAGCGGTTCCTGGCCCATCTGGGGGACCAGGCGTACACCGATAAACTCATCTTT.

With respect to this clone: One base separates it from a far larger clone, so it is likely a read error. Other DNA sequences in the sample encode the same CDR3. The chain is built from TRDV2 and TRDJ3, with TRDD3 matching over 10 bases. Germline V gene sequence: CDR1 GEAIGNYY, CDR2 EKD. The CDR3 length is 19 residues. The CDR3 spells CACDTLGDKESWDTRQMFF. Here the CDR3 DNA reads TGTGCCTGTGACACTCTGGGGGATAAGGAGTCCTGGGATACCCGACAGATGTTTTTC.

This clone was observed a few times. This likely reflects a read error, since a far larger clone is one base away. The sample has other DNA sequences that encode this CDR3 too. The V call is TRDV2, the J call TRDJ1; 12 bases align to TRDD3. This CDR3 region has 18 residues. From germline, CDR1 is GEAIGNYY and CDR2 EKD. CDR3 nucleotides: TGTGCCTGTGACTTTATACTGGGGGATACTAGCTACACCGACAAACTCATCTTT. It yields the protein CACDFILGDTSYTDKLIF.

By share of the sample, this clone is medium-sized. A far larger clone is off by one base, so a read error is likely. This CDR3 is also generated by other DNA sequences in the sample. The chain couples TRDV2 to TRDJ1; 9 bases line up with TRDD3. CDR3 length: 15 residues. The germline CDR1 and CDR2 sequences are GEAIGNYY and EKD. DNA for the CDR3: TGCGCCTGTGACACCTTGGGGGATATATACGATAAACTCATCTTT. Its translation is CACDTLGDIYDKLIF.

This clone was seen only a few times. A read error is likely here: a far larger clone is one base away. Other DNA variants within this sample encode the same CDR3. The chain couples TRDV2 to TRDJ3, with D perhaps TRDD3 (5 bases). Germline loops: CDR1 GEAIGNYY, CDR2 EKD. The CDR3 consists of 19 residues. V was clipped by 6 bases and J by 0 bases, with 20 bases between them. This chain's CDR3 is CACSLLGDESSWDTRQMFF. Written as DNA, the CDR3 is TGTGCCTGTTCTTTACTAGGGGACGAAAGCTCCTGGGACACCCGACAGATGTTTTTC.

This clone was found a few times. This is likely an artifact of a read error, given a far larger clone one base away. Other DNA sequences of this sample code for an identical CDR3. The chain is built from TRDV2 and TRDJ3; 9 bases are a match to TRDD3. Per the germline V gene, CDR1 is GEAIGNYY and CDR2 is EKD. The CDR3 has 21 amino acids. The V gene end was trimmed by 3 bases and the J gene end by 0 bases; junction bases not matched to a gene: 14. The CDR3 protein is CACDSSDTGGTSSWDTRQMFF. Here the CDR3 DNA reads TGTGCCTGTGACTCCTCGGATACTGGGGGAACGAGCTCCTGGGACACCCGACAGATGTTTTTC.

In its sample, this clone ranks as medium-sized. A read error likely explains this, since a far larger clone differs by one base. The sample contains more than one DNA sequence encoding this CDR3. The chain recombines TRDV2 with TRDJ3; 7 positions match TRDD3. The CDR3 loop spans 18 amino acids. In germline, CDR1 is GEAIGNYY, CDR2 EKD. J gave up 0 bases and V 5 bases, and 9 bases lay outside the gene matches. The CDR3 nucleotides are TGTGCCTGTGTCACGCTGGGGGGAAGCTCCTGGGACACCCGACAGATGTTTTTC. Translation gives CACVTLGGSSWDTRQMFF.